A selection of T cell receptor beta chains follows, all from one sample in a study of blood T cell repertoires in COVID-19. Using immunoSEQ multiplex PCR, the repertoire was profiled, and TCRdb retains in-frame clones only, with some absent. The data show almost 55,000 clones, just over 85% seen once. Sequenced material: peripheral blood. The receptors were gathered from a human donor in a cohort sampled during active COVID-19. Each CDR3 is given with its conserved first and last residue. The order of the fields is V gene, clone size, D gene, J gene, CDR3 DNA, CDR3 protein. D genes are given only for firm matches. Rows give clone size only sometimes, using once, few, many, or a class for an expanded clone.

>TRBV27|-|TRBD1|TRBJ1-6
TGTGCCAGCAGTTTCCCCGGGACAGGCAATTCACCCCTCCACTTT
CASSFPGTGNSPLHF
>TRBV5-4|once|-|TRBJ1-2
TGTGCCAGCAGCTTGCGACAGGTAGATAACTATGGCTACACCTTC
CASSLRQVDNYGYTF
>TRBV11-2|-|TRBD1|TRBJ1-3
TGTGCCAGCAGCTTAGGCGGGACAGCTGGAAACACCATATATTTT
CASSLGGTAGNTIYF
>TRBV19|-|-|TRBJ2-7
TGTGCCAGCCAAGGGGCCACCTACGAGCAGTACTTC
CASQGATYEQYF
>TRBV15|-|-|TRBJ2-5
TGTGCCACCAGCAGAGATTTGGCCCAAGAGACCCAGTACTTC
CATSRDLAQETQYF
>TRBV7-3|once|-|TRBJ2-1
TGTGCCAGCAGCTTAGGGGGCAGTGCCGATGAGCAGTTCTTC
CASSLGGSADEQFF
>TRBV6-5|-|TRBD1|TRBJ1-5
TGTGCCAGCAGCTATGACAGGGGTCAATCAGGGCCCCAGCATTTT
CASSYDRGQSGPQHF
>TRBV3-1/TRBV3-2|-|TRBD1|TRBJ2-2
TGTGCCAGCAAACGCCAGGGGGCCACCGGGGAGCTGTTTTTT
CASKRQGATGELFF
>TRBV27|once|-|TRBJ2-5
TGTGCCAGCAGTTTTTCGGGGATGGGGGAGACCCAGTACTTC
CASSFSGMGETQYF
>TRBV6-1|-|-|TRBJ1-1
TGTGCCAGCAGTGAAATTTGGCGGGAGGGCACTGAAGCTTTCTTT
CASSEIWREGTEAFF
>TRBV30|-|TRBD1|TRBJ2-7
TGTGCCTGGAGTGCGGGACAGCCCATAAACGAGCAGTACTTC
CAWSAGQPINEQYF
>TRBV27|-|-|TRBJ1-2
TGTGCCAGCAGTTTTAGGGGGGGGAATGGCTACACCTTC
CASSFRGGNGYTF
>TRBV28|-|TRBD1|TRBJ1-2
TGTGCCAGCAGTTCTCTAACAGGGGGCTATGGCTACACCTTC
CASSSLTGGYGYTF
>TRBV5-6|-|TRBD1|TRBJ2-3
TGTGCCAGCCGGGACAGGGGGCGCGGAGAGGTCTTCGGAGATACGCAGTATTTT
CASRDRGRGEVFGDTQYF
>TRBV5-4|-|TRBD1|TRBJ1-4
TGTGCCAGCAGCTTGGAGACAGGGGGAGGTGAAAAACTGTTTTTT
CASSLETGGGEKLFF
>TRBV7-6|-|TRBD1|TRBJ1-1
TGTGCCAGCAGCTCAGGGGGCAGGAACACTGAAGCTTTCTTT
CASSSGGRNTEAFF
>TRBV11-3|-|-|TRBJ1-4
TGTGCCAGCAGCCTAGCATCAACTAATGAAAAACTGTTTTTT
CASSLASTNEKLFF
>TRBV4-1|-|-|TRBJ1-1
TGCGCCAGCAGCCAGGCCACAGGGCACAACACTGAAGCTTTCTTT
CASSQATGHNTEAFF
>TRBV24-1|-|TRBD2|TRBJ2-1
TGTGCCACCAGTGATCAGCCGGGACTAGCGGGAGGTCGCTACAATGAGCAGTTCTTC
CATSDQPGLAGGRYNEQFF
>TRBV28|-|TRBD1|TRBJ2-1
TGTGCCAGCACCTTGACCTGGACAGGGTCCAATGAGCAGTTCTTC
CASTLTWTGSNEQFF
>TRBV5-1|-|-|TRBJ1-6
TGCGCCAGCAGCTTGCAGTTGGCAGGGGATTCACCCCTCCACTTT
CASSLQLAGDSPLHF
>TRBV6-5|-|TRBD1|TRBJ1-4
TGTGCCAGCAGTTACCGGGACAGGGATCGAAAACTGTTTTTT
CASSYRDRDRKLFF
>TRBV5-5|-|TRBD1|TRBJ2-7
TGTGCCAGCAGCTTGGGTTCCAGGGGGCTTGGGGAGCAGTACTTC
CASSLGSRGLGEQYF
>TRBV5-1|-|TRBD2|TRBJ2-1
TGCGCCAGCAGGTCTAGCGGGAGGGCAGATGAGCAGTTCTTC
CASRSSGRADEQFF
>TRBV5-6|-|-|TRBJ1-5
TGTGCCAGCAGCCGGACTGGATATAGCAATCAGCCCCAGCATTTT
CASSRTGYSNQPQHF
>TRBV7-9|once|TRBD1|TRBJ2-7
TGTGCCAGCAGCTTGCAGACAGGGGGGGAGCAGTACTTC
CASSLQTGGEQYF
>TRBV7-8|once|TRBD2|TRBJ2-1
TGTGCCAGCAGCCCTAGCGGGATTGCGTACAATGAGCAGTTCTTC
CASSPSGIAYNEQFF
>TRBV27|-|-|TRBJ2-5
TGTGCCAGCAGTTCCCCCGCCAGCGGGCAAGAGACCCAGTACTTC
CASSSPASGQETQYF
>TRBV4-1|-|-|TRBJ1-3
TGCGCCAGCAGCCCTAACCTCTACTCTGGAAACACCATATATTTT
CASSPNLYSGNTIYF
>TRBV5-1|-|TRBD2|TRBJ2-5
TGCGCCAGCAGCCTGGGGACTAGCGGGAGGGGTGAGACCCAGTACTTC
CASSLGTSGRGETQYF
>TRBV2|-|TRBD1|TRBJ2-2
TGTGCCAGCAGTTGGGGACAGGGAGGCACCGGGGAGCTGTTTTTT
CASSWGQGGTGELFF
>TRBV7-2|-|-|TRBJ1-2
TGTGCCAGCAGCTTTGCCCCCCGGAACTATGGCTACACCTTC
CASSFAPRNYGYTF
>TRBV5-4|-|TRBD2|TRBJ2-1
TGTGCCAGCAGCATTAGCGGGGGGGCCAACAATGAGCAGTTCTTC
CASSISGGANNEQFF
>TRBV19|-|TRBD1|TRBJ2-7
TGTGCCAGTAATGACAGGGGGTCCGAGCAGTACTTC
CASNDRGSEQYF
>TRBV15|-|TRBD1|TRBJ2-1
TGTGCCACCAGCCGTCGGGACAGCTATGAGCAGTTCTTC
CATSRRDSYEQFF
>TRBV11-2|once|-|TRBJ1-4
TGTGCCAGCAGCTTAGGGTCGGGGGGCTCAGGTGAAAAACTGTTTTTT
CASSLGSGGSGEKLFF
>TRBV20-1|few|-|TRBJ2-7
TGCAGTGCTAGGGGGGCGTTGGAGCAGTACTTC
CSARGALEQYF
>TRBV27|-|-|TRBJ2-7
TGTGCCAGCAGTTTCGGGGGACTTAATCCGAAACAGTACTTC
CASSFGGLNPKQYF
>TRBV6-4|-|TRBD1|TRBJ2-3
TGTGCCAGCAGTGACCATGTGACAGGGGCCGATACGCAGTATTTT
CASSDHVTGADTQYF
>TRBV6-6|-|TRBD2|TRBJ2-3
TGTGCCGGGGGAGCGGGGGGAAGCACAGATACGCAGTATTTT
CAGGAGGSTDTQYF
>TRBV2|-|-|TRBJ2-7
TGTGCCAGCAGTGTTCGGGGAACTGGTCCCCACGAGCAGTACTTC
CASSVRGTGPHEQYF
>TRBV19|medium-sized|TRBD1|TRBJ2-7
TGTGCCAGTAGTGGACAGGCCTCCTACGAGCAGTACTTC
CASSGQASYEQYF
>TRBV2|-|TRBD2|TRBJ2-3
TGTGCCAGCAGTGCCGGGACTAGCGGGAGCCCAGATACGCAGTATTTT
CASSAGTSGSPDTQYF
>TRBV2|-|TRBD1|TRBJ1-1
TGTGCCAGCAGGGGACAGCTGAACACTGAAGCTTTCTTT
CASRGQLNTEAFF
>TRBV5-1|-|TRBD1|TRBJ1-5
TGCGCCAGCAGCTTGGAGGGACAGGGCCATCAGCCCCAGCATTTT
CASSLEGQGHQPQHF
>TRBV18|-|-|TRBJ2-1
TGTGCCAGCTCACAAACAGGGGAGCAGTTCTTC
CASSQTGEQFF